This TCR beta chain was sequenced in a study of blood T cell repertoires in COVID-19. Germline values: CDR1 SGHAT, CDR2 FQNNGV. V was trimmed by 4 bases and J by 1 base, leaving 10 bases between them. This CDR3 has 15 amino acids. Repertoires were generated with immunoSEQ multiplex PCR, while TCRdb's copy carries only in-frame clones and drops some. The data hold about 210,000 clones, with about 79% observed a single time. V gene TRBV11-2 combines with J gene TRBJ1-4; D unclear. Sequencing used peripheral blood. This clonotype was obtained from a man in his fifties or sixties with active or convalescent COVID-19. CDR3 coding DNA: TGTGCCAGCAGCTACGGCGGCGGAACTAATGAAAAACTGTTTTTT. It is translated as CASSYGGGTNEKLFF.